This T cell receptor (beta chain) was documented in a study of blood T cell repertoires in COVID-19. Background on the study: The United States, Italy and Spain were the sources of the acute and convalescent COVID-19 samples. T cells, B-cell-depleted T cells, or PBMCs supplied cDNA or gDNA.

Per the authors' pipeline: Amplification of reference gene primers was used by the study to estimate nucleated cell counts. TCRdb's table, derived via immunoSEQ multiplex PCR, lists solely in-frame clones and lacks some. That table furnishes V, J and clone size, whereas the DNA furnished D and trimming. Among some 210,000 clones listed, 88% were seen once. CDR1 is MDHEN and CDR2 is SYDVKM in the germline V gene. This CDR3 contains 17 residues. J lost 1 base, V lost 6 bases, and 10 bases had no gene match. Specimen: peripheral blood. This TCR came from a woman aged 35 to 49 who had recovered from COVID-19. V usage is TRBV28 and J usage is TRBJ2-3; 10 nucleotides align to TRBD2. The CDR3: CASSPPSGSGGTDTQYF. CDR3 DNA: TGTGCCAGCAGCCCCCCTAGCGGGAGTGGTGGCACAGATACGCAGTATTTT.